The rows below give T cell receptor beta chains drawn from one sample of a study of shared clonotypes between healthy human individuals. Profiled with immunoSEQ multiplex PCR; TCRdb holds only in-frame clones, not every one. The sample has roughly 890,000 clones; over 90% are singletons. Sequenced sample: naive CD8+ T cells sorted from blood. The origin of the receptors is a man aged 30 to 39 in good health. Both conserved end residues are part of each CDR3. The order of the fields is V gene, CDR3 protein.

v_call: TRBV11-2
cdr3_aa: CASQVQGLVAEAFF

v_call: TRBV7-2
cdr3_aa: CASSQIRLNEQYF

v_call: TRBV27
cdr3_aa: CASSSSSNTEAFF

v_call: TRBV5-1
cdr3_aa: CASRWADEKLFF

v_call: TRBV7-9
cdr3_aa: CASSLFRDFGPGYTF

v_call: TRBV28
cdr3_aa: CASGGLREAKFYEQYF

v_call: TRBV28
cdr3_aa: CASSLRSGLDYGYTF

v_call: TRBV29-1
cdr3_aa: CSVGDSYEQYF

v_call: TRBV6-6
cdr3_aa: CASSYGGGNEKLFF

v_call: TRBV7-9
cdr3_aa: CASSSTVGDEQFF